The 31 T cell receptor beta chains in this list originate from one sample, sequenced in a study of blood T cell repertoires in COVID-19. Only in-frame clones appear in the TCRdb table, and some are missing; sequencing was by immunoSEQ multiplex PCR. This table has around 41,000 clones, about four fifths appearing once. The sample was peripheral blood. The receptors stem from a woman older than 75 with acute or convalescent COVID-19.

The V and J genes are TRBV2 and TRBJ2-2, with 8 bases fitting TRBD1. The CDR3 has 14 amino acids. With 3 bases clipped from V and 6 bases from J, the junction kept 3 bases outside the gene matches. Per germline, CDR1 SNHLY and CDR2 FYNNEI. This CDR3 reads CASSEDRAPGELFF. In DNA, the CDR3 is TGTGCCAGCAGTGAGGACAGGGCCCCCGGGGAGCTGTTTTTT.

J is TRBJ2-1 and V is TRBV19; maybe TRBD2 (7 bases). V was shortened by 6 bases and J by 3 bases, with 15 bases between the two germline ends. CDR1 is LNHDA and CDR2 is SQIVND in the germline V gene (reference sequence). CDR3 length: 15 residues. CDR3 nucleotides: TGTGCCAGTAGCAAAGGGGGGGGCCTCTACAATGAGCAGTTCTTC. Translated, it gives CASSKGGGLYNEQFF.

V usage is TRBV29-1 and J usage is TRBJ1-5; TRBD1 might be the D (5 bases). Looked up from germline, CDR1 is SQVTM and CDR2 is ANQGSEA. This CDR3 region has 13 residues. The V end lost 3 bases, the J end lost 6 bases, and 12 bases lay between the germline ends. This CDR3 reads CSVEGQGGQPQHF. DNA for the CDR3: TGCAGCGTTGAGGGCCAGGGAGGTCAGCCCCAGCATTTT.

The gene calls are TRBV11-2 and TRBJ1-5, with D unresolved. The CDR3 extends over 14 amino acids. Deletions cut 6 bases from V and 0 bases from J, with 9 bases between. Germline CDR1 is SGHAT and CDR2 is FQNNGV. CDR3 loop: CASSSTYSNQPQHF. The CDR3 DNA reads TGTGCCAGCAGTTCCACTTATAGCAATCAGCCCCAGCATTTT.

The rearrangement links TRBV5-6 to TRBJ1-1, with D possibly TRBD1 on 5 matching bases. CDR3 length equals 15 residues. Trimming pared 4 bases from V and 6 bases from J, leaving 19 bases between. Germline CDR1 reads SGHDT; CDR2 reads YYEEEE. CDR3: CASSPRGGGRPEAFF. The CDR3 DNA sequence: TGTGCCAGCAGCCCCCGGGGCGGGGGGAGGCCTGAAGCTTTCTTT.

This sequence joins TRBV12-3 or TRBV12-4 and TRBJ1-2, with D uncertain. The CDR3 length is 13 residues. The V end was cut by 4 bases, the J end by 5 bases, with 11 bases between. The CDR3 DNA reads TGTGCCAGCAGTTCCCTGGTAGCTTATGGCTACACCTTC. It specifies CASSSLVAYGYTF.

The CDR3 reads CASSPQAAGGPGETQYF. The CDR3 DNA reads as TGTGCCAGCTCACCCCAAGCAGCGGGGGGGCCAGGGGAGACCCAGTACTTC. The V call is TRBV18, the J call TRBJ2-5; 10 bases agree with TRBD2. CDR3 length equals 17 residues. Germline loops: CDR1 KGHSH, CDR2 LQKENI. The ends lost 3 bases at V and 5 bases at J; junction bases unmatched: 12.

The chain employs TRBV10-3 and TRBJ2-3, with 8 nucleotides matching TRBD1. After removal of 10 bases from V and 3 bases from J, the junction contained 12 bases not matched to a gene. Germline V gene lookup returns CDR1 ENHRY and CDR2 SYGVKD. This CDR3 comprises 15 residues. CDR3 DNA sequence: TGTGCCACTCAGTCAGGGGGCCAGGGGACAGATACGCAGTATTTT. This translates into CATQSGGQGTDTQYF.

This chain uses TRBV4-1 with TRBJ1-3; D gene ambiguous. V shed 6 bases and J shed 4 bases, with 19 bases lying between them. The germline gives CDR1 MGHRA, CDR2 YSYEKL. This CDR3 is built from 16 residues. This CDR3 reads CASSTRQRAEGNTIYF. The CDR3 nucleotides read TGCGCCAGCAGTACTAGGCAGAGGGCAGAAGGAAACACCATATATTTT.

The V call is TRBV5-8, the J call TRBJ2-4; TRBD2 is a possible D gene (5 bases). Germline V gene sequence: CDR1 SGHTS, CDR2 YDEGEE. Trimming cost V 3 bases and J 8 bases, with 12 bases left between them. The CDR3 is 13 amino acids. The DNA of the CDR3 is TGTGCCAGCAGCTCACAGCGGAGAGACATTCAGTACTTC. Translated: CASSSQRRDIQYF.

In this sample, this clone turned up once. The gene calls are TRBV7-6 and TRBJ2-2; 8 bases agree with TRBD1. Germline V gene lookup returns CDR1 SGHVS and CDR2 FNYEAQ. There are 15 residues in the CDR3. After removal of 6 bases from V and 7 bases from J, the junction contained 10 bases not matched to a gene. The CDR3 here is CASSRTTGGHGELFF. DNA of the CDR3: TGTGCCAGCAGTCGAACTACAGGGGGGCACGGGGAGCTGTTTTTT.

This clone occurred once. In nucleotides, the CDR3 is TGTGCCAGCAGCTTATTCTCCCGGACTAATGAAAAACTGTTTTTT. Translated, it gives CASSLFSRTNEKLFF. The chain couples TRBV7-2 to TRBJ1-4; D gene uncertain. The CDR3 is 15 amino acids. Trimming stripped 2 bases from V and 2 bases from J, with 9 bases between. The germline V gene encodes CDR1 SGHTA and CDR2 FQGNSA.

This chain links TRBV5-5 with TRBJ1-1; possible D gene TRBD1, 5 bases. Germline loops: CDR1 SGHKS, CDR2 YYEKEE (reference sequence). The V end lost 0 bases, the J end lost 3 bases, and 12 bases lay between the germline ends. The CDR3 runs to 15 residues. The CDR3 region is CASSLVAGWDTEAFF. The CDR3 DNA sequence: TGTGCCAGCAGCTTGGTTGCAGGGTGGGACACTGAAGCTTTCTTT.

In this sample, this clone turned up once. V gene TRBV28 combines with J gene TRBJ2-3, with 9 bases that match TRBD1. In germline, CDR1 is MDHEN, CDR2 SYDVKM. This CDR3 has 16 residues. Losses at the gene ends were 6 bases for V and 1 base for J; bases not matched to a gene: 8. This chain's CDR3 is CASRPPGDRGTDTQYF. The CDR3 DNA follows: TGTGCCAGCAGGCCACCAGGGGACAGGGGCACAGATACGCAGTATTTT.

The rearrangement links TRBV4-2 to TRBJ2-5, with TRBD2 identical over 7 bases. This CDR3 spans 16 amino acids. Trimming cost V 0 bases and J 9 bases; bases outside gene matches: 13. Looked up from germline, CDR1 is LGHNA and CDR2 is YNFKEQ. The DNA of the CDR3 is TGTGCCAGCAGCCAAGACGGAGCGGGGTTACCCGCGGCCCAGTACTTC. Translated, it gives CASSQDGAGLPAAQYF.

The rearrangement joins TRBV5-4 to TRBJ2-1, with D tentatively TRBD2 (6 bases). This CDR3 is built from 18 residues. Between the trimmed V and J ends, which lost 0 bases and 0 bases, there was a span of 16 bases. The V gene's germline CDR1 is SGHNT and CDR2 YYREEE (reference sequence). CDR3 bases: TGTGCCAGCAGCTTGGGGGGCCTAGCGAGGAGCTCCTACAATGAGCAGTTCTTC. It specifies CASSLGGLARSSYNEQFF. Drawing the rest from reference TRBV5-4 and TRBJ2-1, the complete variable domain is ETGVTQSPTHLIKTRGQQVTLRCSSQSGHNTVSWYQQALGQGPQFIFQYYREEENGRGNFPPRFSGLQFPNYSSELNVNALELDDSALYLCASSLGGLARSSYNEQFFGPGTRLTVL.

V is TRBV28 and J is TRBJ2-3; 11 bases are shared with TRBD2. The CDR3 extends over 15 amino acids. Germline CDR1 and CDR2: MDHEN and SYDVKM. V dropped 4 bases and J dropped 1; count of bases not matched to a gene: 1. The CDR3, as DNA: TGTGCCAGCAGTTCACTAGCGGGGGGCACAGATACGCAGTATTTT. It specifies CASSSLAGGTDTQYF.

This clone has more than one count but fewer than ten. The chain joins TRBV5-1 to TRBJ1-6; D perhaps matches TRBD1 (6 bases). The germline V and J ends were trimmed by 5 bases and 8 bases, with 20 bases remaining between them. The CDR3 loop spans 16 amino acids. CDR1 SGHRS and CDR2 YFSETQ come from the germline V gene. CDR3 loop: CASRPQGRPKDSPLHF. CDR3 in DNA: TGCGCCAGCAGACCCCAGGGGCGCCCTAAGGATTCACCCCTCCACTTT. Using reference TRBV5-1 and TRBJ1-6 for the parts outside the CDR3, the full variable domain is KAGVTQTPRYLIKTRGQQVTLSCSPISGHRSVSWYQQTPGQGLQFLFEYFSETQRNKGNFPGRFSGRQFSNSRSEMNVSTLELGDSALYLCASRPQGRPKDSPLHFGNGTRLTVT.

The chain is built from TRBV6-1 and TRBJ2-7, with D possibly TRBD1 on 5 matching bases. Trimming removed 2 bases at V and 5 bases at J, with 16 bases between. This CDR3 is built from 15 residues. Germline CDR1 is MNHNS and CDR2 is SASEGT. Written as DNA, the CDR3 is TGTGCCAGCAGTGAAAGGTCCCCCTCAGGGAACGAGCAGTACTTC. Its protein product is CASSERSPSGNEQYF.

CDR3 in DNA: TGTGCCAGCAGCTCCAGTGAGGGTTTGAGCATTCAGTACTTC. Residues: CASSSSEGLSIQYF. The V gene is TRBV7-2, the J gene TRBJ2-4; D is perhaps TRBD2 (5 bases). Germline lookup yields CDR1 SGHTA and CDR2 FQGNSA. V dropped 4 bases and J dropped 9 bases, with 16 bases sitting between them. This CDR3 comprises 14 residues.

This clone is a singleton in its sample. The CDR3 nucleotides read TGTGCCATCCAGGGACTCAACGAGCAGTACTTC. As protein: CAIQGLNEQYF. The chain combines TRBV10-3 with TRBJ2-7; D is perhaps TRBD2 (6 bases). V was shortened by 8 bases and J by 5 bases, with 10 bases between the two germline ends. CDR3 length: 11 residues. The germline gives CDR1 ENHRY, CDR2 SYGVKD.

The J gene is TRBJ2-7, the V gene TRBV6-5; D unclear. V was shortened by 3 bases and J by 2 bases, with 8 bases between the two germline ends. Germline loops: CDR1 MNHEY, CDR2 SVGAGI. The CDR3 is made up of 13 amino acids. CDR3 region: CASSYALTYEQYF. The CDR3 nucleotides are TGTGCCAGCAGTTATGCGCTAACCTACGAGCAGTACTTC.

The chain is built from TRBV19 and TRBJ2-2, with 8 bases identical to TRBD1. The CDR3 is made up of 14 amino acids. Germline trimming cut 7 bases from V and 4 bases from J; bases unmatched to any gene: 5. In germline, CDR1 is LNHDA, CDR2 SQIVND (reference sequence). CDR3 nucleotides: TGTGCCAGTATGGTACAGGGGGGCACCGGGGAGCTGTTTTTT. Protein sequence: CASMVQGGTGELFF.

This sequence joins TRBV5-1 and TRBJ2-3; TRBD2 aligns across 8 bases. The junction had 9 bases not matched to a gene; V was cut back by 6 bases and J by 0 bases. Germline V gene sequence: CDR1 SGHRS, CDR2 YFSETQ. This CDR3 region has 16 residues. The CDR3 is CASTPSGGTSTDTQYF. Here the CDR3 DNA reads TGCGCCAGCACCCCATCGGGAGGGACTAGCACAGATACGCAGTATTTT.

V and J are TRBV6-5 and TRBJ1-4, with 7 nucleotides matching TRBD1. The V and J ends lost 2 bases and 8 bases, in that order; junction bases with no gene match: 11. This CDR3 has 16 amino acids. Germline V gene lookup returns CDR1 MNHEY and CDR2 SVGAGI. The DNA for the CDR3 is TGTGCCAGCAGTTACCCTACGACAGGGAGGCCGGAAAAACTGTTTTTT. It specifies CASSYPTTGRPEKLFF.

V gene TRBV3-1 (or the pseudogene TRBV3-2) combines with J gene TRBJ1-1; 7 bases match TRBD1. The CDR3 sequence is 12 residues long. Germline V gene lookup returns CDR1 LGHDT and CDR2 YNNKEL (reference sequence). V lost 1 base to trimming and J lost 10 bases; unmatched junction nucleotides: 3. The CDR3 region is CASSQGQGSAFF. CDR3 nucleotides: TGTGCCAGCAGCCAAGGACAGGGATCAGCTTTCTTT.

The V gene is TRBV7-2, the J gene TRBJ2-1; maybe TRBD1 (5 bases). V lost 4 bases, J lost 7 bases, and 14 bases lay in between. In germline, CDR1 is SGHTA, CDR2 FQGNSA. There are 14 residues in the CDR3. The CDR3 region is CASSSPQGRNEQFF. The CDR3 region has the DNA TGTGCCAGCAGCTCGCCCCAGGGCAGGAATGAGCAGTTCTTC.

The V call is TRBV27, the J call TRBJ2-5, with 8 nucleotides matching TRBD2. The V gene's germline CDR1 is MNHEY and CDR2 SMNVEV (reference sequence). The CDR3 is made up of 14 amino acids. V shed 8 bases, J shed 7 bases, and the junction held 12 bases outside the gene matches. This CDR3 reads CASHTLAEGGTQYF. DNA of the CDR3: TGTGCCAGCCATACACTAGCGGAGGGGGGGACCCAGTACTTC.

V and J are TRBV5-1 and TRBJ2-7; 11 nucleotides match TRBD1. V trimming: 4 bases; J trimming: 3 bases; junction bases outside the gene matches: 6. Germline assignment: CDR1 SGHRS and CDR2 YFSETQ. CDR3 length: 15 amino acids. Here the CDR3 reads CASSIGTGGYYEQYF. CDR3 coding DNA: TGCGCCAGCAGCATCGGGACAGGGGGTTACTACGAGCAGTACTTC.

The rearrangement links TRBV12-3 or TRBV12-4 to TRBJ1-4; TRBD1 is a possible D gene (5 bases). Trimming shortened V by 4 bases and J by 6 bases, and 6 bases separated the two germline ends. The CDR3 is 12 amino acids. The CDR3 is CASSWGDEKLFF. CDR3 DNA sequence: TGTGCCAGCAGTTGGGGGGATGAAAAACTGTTTTTT.

The J gene is TRBJ1-5, the V gene TRBV19, with TRBD1 as a possible D gene (6 bases). Germline V gives CDR1 LNHDA, CDR2 SQIVND (reference sequence). Trimming stripped 5 bases from V and 1 base from J, with 18 bases between. The CDR3 contains 17 residues. This CDR3 is CASSVTGSGWSNQPQHF. Written as DNA, the CDR3 is TGTGCCAGTAGTGTCACAGGGAGCGGTTGGAGCAATCAGCCCCAGCATTTT.